This paragraph reports one T cell receptor beta chain. The antigen is unknown. TCRdb's table, derived via immunoSEQ multiplex PCR, lists solely in-frame clones and lacks some. The table records hundreds of thousands of clones, approximately 96% of them present only once. These data originate in a study of shared clonotypes between healthy human individuals. Terminally differentiated effector memory CD45RA+ cells were excluded by CCR7 positive selection of CD45RO-negative cells. General observations from the study: Sharing of clonotypes among donors was expected to vary with sequencing depth.

The receptor comes from a woman in her 30s in good health. Sample: naive CD8+ T cells sorted from blood.

In nucleotides, the CDR3 is TGTGCCAGCAGCCCGGGGGGGACAGGCTACGAGCAGTACTTC. It is translated as CASSPGGTGYEQYF. This chain connects TRBV5-5 to TRBJ2-7, with D perhaps TRBD1 or TRBD2 (8 bases each). Trimming took off 4 bases at V and 3 bases at J, with 14 bases between the two ends. The CDR3 length is 14 residues. Germline values: CDR1 SGHKS, CDR2 YYEKEE (reference sequence). The full variable domain, rest sourced from reference TRBV5-5 and TRBJ2-7, is DAGVTQSPTHLIKTRGQQVTLRCSPISGHKSVSWYQQVLGQGPQFIFQYYEKEERGRGNFPDRFSARQFPNYSSELNVNALLLGDSALYLCASSPGGTGYEQYFGPGTRLTVT.